This T cell receptor beta chain was identified in a study of blood T cells in healthy people across ages. Study-wide results and caveats: Long-lived donors had more naive CD4+ cells and higher diversity than aged donors.

This clonotype was observed a handful of times. Its antigen remains unknown. One end of the junction does not line up with germline, which may come from a read error. The CDR3 is 13 residues long. The germline gives CDR1 SGHRS, CDR2 YFSETQ. Combining a sample-barcoded 5' primer with a J-beta primer mix, a second PCR ran for about 7 to 12 cycles. MiXCR, applied by TCRdb to the 5' RACE reads, yields one record per CDR3 protein. The sample gives about 1.5 million distinct CDR3 sequences, around 40% of which show up once; 4% is in the top ten. Sequenced sample: blood. The TCR originated in a woman aged 18 to 35 in good health. V usage is TRBV5-1 and J usage is TRBJ2-1; D not resolved. CDR3 nucleotides: TGCGCCAGCAGATTGGCCGTCCCAGGCGAATGGTTCTTC. Translation: CASRLAVPGEWFF.